Listed here are 13 T cell receptor beta chains from one sample, sequenced in a study of OX40 agonist ivuxolimab in advanced cancers. Assay: immunoSEQ multiplex PCR; the TCRdb copy retains only in-frame clones and omits some. The sample contains roughly 64,000 clones, about 81% of which appear only once. The input for sequencing was CD4+ or CD8+ T cells sorted from blood, taken in a trial of the OX40 agonist ivuxolimab. The receptors derive from an adult with an advanced solid tumor such as melanoma, head and neck, liver or kidney cancer.

This chain uses TRBV5-4 with TRBJ2-1, with D unclear. With 7 bases removed from V and 6 bases from J, the gap between germline ends came to 17 bases. This CDR3 contains 14 residues. Germline CDR1 reads SGHNT; CDR2 reads YYREEE (reference sequence). The CDR3 reads CASSRAYGVNEQFF. CDR3 coding DNA: TGTGCCAGCTCACGAGCCTATGGCGTCAATGAGCAGTTCTTC.

J is TRBJ1-1 and V is TRBV9, with unresolved D. Germline CDR1 SGDLS, CDR2 YYNGEE. This CDR3 spans 12 amino acids. Trimming cost V 4 bases and J 9 bases, with 13 bases left between them. The CDR3 nucleotides read TGTGCCAGCAGCCCGGATGTGTGGAAAGCTTTCTTT. Amino acids: CASSPDVWKAFF.

The CDR3 protein is CASSGGAQGFARETQYF. The CDR3 coding sequence is TGTGCCAGCAGTGGGGGGGCACAGGGTTTTGCTAGGGAGACCCAGTACTTC. The chain employs TRBV28 and TRBJ2-5; tentatively, D is TRBD2 (7 bases). The germline CDR1 and CDR2 sequences are MDHEN and SYDVKM. The CDR3 totals 17 residues. V was shortened by 5 bases and J by 5 bases, with 24 bases between the two germline ends.

J is TRBJ2-3 and V is TRBV27; TRBD2 aligns across 7 bases. The CDR3 runs to 18 residues. With 5 bases clipped from V and 1 base from J, the junction kept 15 bases outside the gene matches. Germline CDR1 and CDR2: MNHEY and SMNVEV (reference sequence). CDR3 amino acids: CASSPGRGGVVGTDTQYF. The CDR3 nucleotides are TGTGCCAGCAGTCCGGGACGGGGAGGGGTGGTAGGCACAGATACGCAGTATTTT.

V and J are TRBV6-6 and TRBJ1-5; 8 bases are a match to TRBD1. The CDR3 runs 15 residues. Germline V gene data show CDR1 as MNHNY and CDR2 as SVGAGI (reference sequence). V shed 5 bases, J shed 5 bases, and the junction held 8 bases outside the gene matches. CDR3 nucleotides: TGTGCCAGCAGTCCCCTGGACAGGGCGTATCAGCCCCAGCATTTT. Its protein is CASSPLDRAYQPQHF.

This clone was recorded a few times. J is TRBJ1-2 and V is TRBV19; perhaps TRBD1 as D (5 bases). The V and J ends lost 3 bases and 0 bases respectively, with 11 bases between them. Germline CDR1 and CDR2: LNHDA and SQIVND (reference sequence). The CDR3 totals 15 residues. CDR3 sequence reads: CASSIAGPANYGYTF. For the CDR3, the DNA is TGTGCCAGTAGTATCGCGGGACCAGCTAACTATGGCTACACCTTC.

This clone appeared once. The chain has TRBV28 and TRBJ1-5; TRBD1 is a possible D gene (5 bases). V shed 4 bases and J shed 5 bases, with 9 bases lying between them. This CDR3 comprises 13 residues. Germline V CDR1 and CDR2: MDHEN, SYDVKM. The CDR3: CASSYRYDQPQHF. Written as DNA, the CDR3 is TGTGCCAGCAGTTACAGGTACGATCAGCCCCAGCATTTT.

The chain combines TRBV18 with TRBJ2-7; 7 bases line up with TRBD1. From germline, CDR1 is KGHSH and CDR2 LQKENI. V was pared by 4 bases and J by 1 base, with 4 bases of the junction left unmatched. This CDR3 has 14 residues. This chain's CDR3 is CASSLSTGSYEQYF. Written as DNA, the CDR3 is TGTGCCAGCTCACTCTCGACAGGGTCCTACGAGCAGTACTTC. The whole variable domain, remainder taken from reference TRBV18 and TRBJ2-7, is NAGVMQNPRHLVRRRGQEARLRCSPMKGHSHVYWYRQLPEEGLKFMVYLQKENIIDESGMPKERFSAEFPKEGPSILRIQQVVRGDSAAYFCASSLSTGSYEQYFGPGTRLTVT.

Written as DNA, the CDR3 is TGTGCCAGCAGTCCAGGGGGCAGGCCCTACAATGAGCAGTTCTTC. It yields the protein CASSPGGRPYNEQFF. The chain combines TRBV28 with TRBJ2-1, with TRBD1 matching over 8 bases. Trimming cost V 5 bases and J 2 bases; bases outside gene matches: 5. Per germline, CDR1 MDHEN and CDR2 SYDVKM. The CDR3 consists of 15 residues.

The chain carries TRBV10-3 and TRBJ2-7; 7 bases are shared with TRBD1. The length of the CDR3 is 15 residues. CDR1 and CDR2 from the germline V gene are ENHRY and SYGVKD. Trimming removed 3 bases from V and 7 bases from J; junction bases left unmatched: 12. The CDR3: CAISETKGAPVEQYF. Here the CDR3 DNA reads TGTGCCATCAGTGAAACTAAGGGGGCGCCGGTTGAGCAGTACTTC.

CDR3 nucleotide sequence: TGTGCCAGCAGCTTAATCGGGCCAGAAGCTTTCTTT. It encodes CASSLIGPEAFF. The gene calls are TRBV7-9 and TRBJ1-1; D is unresolved. The V gene lost 2 bases and the J gene lost 8 bases, with 9 bases spanning the gap. Germline V lookup: CDR1 SEHNR, CDR2 FQNEAQ (reference sequence). The CDR3 has 12 residues.

Here the CDR3 DNA reads TGCGCCAGCATGGCCGGGGTTTCGGGAGAGCAGTACTTC. This sequence encodes CASMAGVSGEQYF. The chain links TRBV5-1 to TRBJ2-7, with D possibly being TRBD2 (5 bases). The CDR3 has 13 residues. Germline-derived CDR1 and CDR2 are SGHRS and YFSETQ. Trimming left V 6 bases short and J 7 bases short, with 17 bases between.

This chain joins TRBV25-1 and TRBJ2-1, with a tentative D call TRBD2 (6 bases). Germline assignment: CDR1 MGHDK and CDR2 SYGVNS. Between the trimmed V and J ends, which lost 6 bases and 5 bases, there was a span of 14 bases. The CDR3 has 14 residues. The CDR3 sequence: CASSPFLADNEQFF. The DNA for the CDR3 is TGTGCCAGCAGCCCATTTTTAGCGGACAATGAGCAGTTCTTC.